A selection of T cell receptor beta chains follows, all from one sample in a study of shared clonotypes between healthy human individuals. Measured with immunoSEQ multiplex PCR; TCRdb has only the in-frame clones, and not every one. The sample consists of over a million clones, nearly 99% of them appearing once. Material for sequencing was naive CD4+ T cells sorted from blood. The receptor source for this set is a man aged 25-45 years in good health. Each CDR3 is given with its conserved first and last residue. Each record gives: clone size, J gene, V gene, D gene, CDR3 protein, CDR3 DNA. D genes are given only for firm matches. Clone size is shown for a subset of rows, as once, few, many or a class of expanded clone.

clone_size: -; j_call: TRBJ1-1; v_call: TRBV14; d_call: -; cdr3_aa: CASSHPTDEAFF; cdr3_nt: TGTGCCAGCAGCCACCCAACAGACGAAGCTTTCTTT
clone_size: -; j_call: TRBJ2-1; v_call: TRBV5-5; d_call: -; cdr3_aa: CASSFSTGTNNEQFF; cdr3_nt: TGTGCCAGCAGCTTCAGTACAGGAACGAACAATGAGCAGTTCTTC
clone_size: -; j_call: TRBJ2-1; v_call: TRBV7-9; d_call: -; cdr3_aa: CASSQGIENEQFF; cdr3_nt: TGTGCCAGCAGCCAAGGAATTGAGAATGAGCAGTTCTTC
clone_size: -; j_call: TRBJ2-2; v_call: TRBV7-8; d_call: TRBD2; cdr3_aa: CASSMTSGTGELFF; cdr3_nt: TGTGCCAGCAGCATGACTAGCGGGACCGGGGAGCTGTTTTTT
clone_size: -; j_call: TRBJ2-3; v_call: TRBV9; d_call: TRBD1; cdr3_aa: CASSRQGGGTSTDTQYF; cdr3_nt: TGTGCCAGCAGCCGACAGGGCGGCGGAACTAGCACAGATACGCAGTATTTT
clone_size: -; j_call: TRBJ2-5; v_call: TRBV5-5; d_call: TRBD1; cdr3_aa: CASSPETGIETQYF; cdr3_nt: TGTGCCAGCAGCCCCGAGACAGGGATCGAGACCCAGTACTTC
clone_size: -; j_call: TRBJ2-5; v_call: TRBV28; d_call: TRBD1; cdr3_aa: CASSLLGTGKGETQYF; cdr3_nt: TGTGCCAGCAGTTTGCTAGGGACAGGGAAGGGCGAGACCCAGTACTTC
clone_size: -; j_call: TRBJ2-1; v_call: TRBV7-2; d_call: TRBD1; cdr3_aa: CASSLTGAPYNEQFF; cdr3_nt: TGTGCCAGCAGCCTAACAGGGGCCCCCTACAATGAGCAGTTCTTC
clone_size: -; j_call: TRBJ2-1; v_call: TRBV9; d_call: -; cdr3_aa: CASSVDPRDPLNEQFF; cdr3_nt: TGTGCCAGCAGCGTAGATCCCAGGGATCCCCTCAATGAGCAGTTCTTC
clone_size: -; j_call: TRBJ1-1; v_call: TRBV6-6; d_call: -; cdr3_aa: CASTFSGFAEAFF; cdr3_nt: TGTGCCAGCACTTTTTCAGGGTTTGCTGAAGCTTTCTTT
clone_size: -; j_call: TRBJ2-3; v_call: TRBV5-6; d_call: -; cdr3_aa: CASSRIDLSTDTQYF; cdr3_nt: TGTGCCAGCAGCCGGATAGACCTTAGCACAGATACGCAGTATTTT
clone_size: -; j_call: TRBJ1-1; v_call: TRBV30; d_call: -; cdr3_aa: CAWSLTVNTEAFF; cdr3_nt: TGTGCCTGGAGTTTGACAGTGAACACTGAAGCTTTCTTT
clone_size: -; j_call: TRBJ2-7; v_call: TRBV28; d_call: -; cdr3_aa: CASSSPGWVYEQYF; cdr3_nt: TGTGCCAGCAGTTCTCCGGGCTGGGTCTACGAGCAGTACTTC
clone_size: once; j_call: TRBJ2-7; v_call: TRBV11-3; d_call: -; cdr3_aa: CASSPSGLHEQYF; cdr3_nt: TGTGCCAGCAGCCCCTCAGGGCTCCACGAGCAGTACTTC
clone_size: -; j_call: TRBJ2-3; v_call: TRBV5-5; d_call: -; cdr3_aa: CAPERIGGLDTQYF; cdr3_nt: TGTGCCCCCGAAAGGATAGGTGGTCTTGATACGCAGTATTTT
clone_size: -; j_call: TRBJ2-1; v_call: TRBV6-4; d_call: -; cdr3_aa: CASSAERTVYNEQFF; cdr3_nt: TGTGCCAGCAGTGCGGAACGTACAGTTTACAATGAGCAGTTCTTC
clone_size: -; j_call: TRBJ2-2; v_call: TRBV27; d_call: TRBD2; cdr3_aa: CASSSEAGGELFF; cdr3_nt: TGTGCCAGCAGTTCAGAAGCGGGAGGGGAGCTGTTTTTT
clone_size: -; j_call: TRBJ1-2; v_call: TRBV18; d_call: -; cdr3_aa: CASSPLETYNGYTF; cdr3_nt: TGTGCCAGCTCACCACTTGAGACATATAATGGCTACACCTTC
clone_size: -; j_call: TRBJ2-1; v_call: TRBV29-1; d_call: TRBD2; cdr3_aa: CSVEGGLGLAGNNEQFF; cdr3_nt: TGCAGCGTTGAAGGGGGCCTGGGTTTAGCGGGAAACAATGAGCAGTTCTTC
clone_size: -; j_call: TRBJ2-3; v_call: TRBV5-8; d_call: -; cdr3_aa: CASSLVRTDTQYF; cdr3_nt: TGTGCCAGCAGCTTGGTCCGCACAGATACGCAGTATTTT
clone_size: -; j_call: TRBJ2-7; v_call: TRBV7-2; d_call: TRBD2; cdr3_aa: CASSLARLAGARYEQYF; cdr3_nt: TGTGCCAGCAGCTTAGCGAGACTAGCGGGAGCTCGGTACGAGCAGTACTTC
clone_size: -; j_call: TRBJ2-5; v_call: TRBV5-1; d_call: -; cdr3_aa: CASSLEVGAVETQYF; cdr3_nt: TGCGCCAGCAGCTTGGAGGTGGGCGCGGTGGAGACCCAGTACTTC